These T cell receptor beta chains were read from a single sample in a study of blood T cell repertoires in COVID-19. Measured with immunoSEQ multiplex PCR; TCRdb has only the in-frame clones, and not every one. The profile covers 70,000 to 75,000 clones, with approximately 80% appearing a single time and 20% to 25% taken by the ten largest. The material sequenced was peripheral blood. The receptor set was obtained from a woman in her 70s with acute or convalescent COVID-19. CDR3s include the opening cysteine and the closing phenylalanine or tryptophan.

j_call | v_call | cdr3_aa
TRBJ2-7 | TRBV5-1 | CASSLLLPSEQYF
TRBJ1-2 | TRBV28 | CAGGKGPGYTF
TRBJ1-3 | TRBV6-5 | CASRLDRSSGNTIYF
TRBJ1-2 | TRBV5-5 | CASSLGGQKNYGYTF
TRBJ1-1 | TRBV10-3 | CAISESWDRGLNTEAFF
TRBJ1-2 | TRBV28 | CASSFNRGRWGYTF
TRBJ2-5 | TRBV5-5 | CASSLRQGGETQYF
TRBJ1-2 | TRBV5-4 | CASSLDAGQGGYGYTF
TRBJ2-7 | TRBV2 | CASRGERSSGNEQYF
TRBJ1-1 | TRBV6-5 | CASSSDRSAEAFF
TRBJ1-6 | TRBV30 | CAKSAGFRNSPLHF
TRBJ2-1 | TRBV19 | CASSSRTSGNRRDEQFF
TRBJ2-2 | TRBV11-3 | CASSLEASGRGNTGELFF
TRBJ2-2 | TRBV10-2 | CASSDGTSGRGGELFF
TRBJ1-6 | TRBV18 | CASSLDRALNSPLHF
TRBJ2-2 | TRBV9 | CASSVTSGTNTGELFF
TRBJ1-1 | TRBV9 | CASSFTGTPNTEAFF
TRBJ1-6 | TRBV28 | CASSLDRINSPLHF
TRBJ1-2 | TRBV30 | CAWLVGAHNYGYTF
TRBJ2-1 | TRBV10-2 | CASRRGSVYEQFF
TRBJ1-2 | TRBV6-5 | CASNSVINYGYTF
TRBJ2-1 | TRBV4-2 | CASSPSGSMDEQFF
TRBJ1-1 | TRBV3-1/TRBV3-2 | CASSSQGTLAFF
TRBJ2-7 | TRBV5-1 | CASSHTSGSGYEQYF
TRBJ1-5 | TRBV7-8 | CASSLAGGRNQPQHF
TRBJ1-2 | TRBV7-2 | CASSSGRVGGYTF
TRBJ2-1 | TRBV9 | CASSVRLAGVNEQFF
TRBJ2-3 | TRBV25-1 | CASSRLSSGSADTQYF
TRBJ2-1 | TRBV9 | CASSVGGTSGILEQFF
TRBJ2-1 | TRBV11-1 | CASSSPGTSIRNEQFF
TRBJ2-6 | TRBV7-8 | CASSPNPPGNSGANVLTF
TRBJ1-4 | TRBV4-1 | CASSQDGTGREKLFF
TRBJ2-1 | TRBV24-1 | CATSDYGTSGSWAYNEQFF
TRBJ1-1 | TRBV5-1 | CASSMKVGEFTEAFF
TRBJ2-2 | TRBV18 | CASSATSTSGELFF
TRBJ1-5 | TRBV3-1/TRBV3-2 | CASSQDNRGRSNQPQHF
TRBJ2-1 | TRBV19 | CASSTLQGYNEQFF
TRBJ2-2 | TRBV18 | CASSPGTSGLSRTGELFF
TRBJ1-3 | TRBV2 | CASRVQGVSGNTIYF
TRBJ1-3 | TRBV29-1 | CSVVTGQVGNTIYF
TRBJ2-2 | TRBV5-1 | CASQVGAPGTGELFF
TRBJ2-6 | TRBV3-1/TRBV3-2 | CASSQGTAGANVLTF
TRBJ2-7 | TRBV18 | CASSPRSSYEQYF
TRBJ2-7 | TRBV11-2 | CASSLVAGRTYEQYF
TRBJ1-4 | TRBV28 | CASSPAGPDEKLFF
TRBJ2-3 | TRBV28 | CASRPGTTTDTQYF
TRBJ2-7 | TRBV10-3 | CAIAGTGAYEQYF
TRBJ2-1 | TRBV4-1 | CASSQEKRASGSNEQFF
TRBJ1-2 | TRBV5-1 | CASSAGRDRIFYGYTF
TRBJ2-7 | TRBV19 | CASSMQINSYEQYF
TRBJ1-1 | TRBV28 | CASRTGGMNTEAFF
TRBJ2-5 | TRBV6-5 | CATSRETQYF
TRBJ2-3 | TRBV5-4 | CASSSLAPGSTDTQYF
TRBJ2-3 | TRBV6-5 | CASRLAGGGDTQYF
TRBJ2-7 | TRBV29-1 | CSVDTGLGYEQYF